This T cell receptor beta chain came from a study of cytomegalovirus exposure and HLA in healthy donors. Vbeta (60) and Jbeta (13) primers were used in the PCR. Data came from immunoSEQ multiplex PCR; TCRdb stores just in-frame clones and leaves some out. In the table there are around 85,000 clones, 60% to 85% of which are singletons. Details on this clone: Its antigen is unidentified. The junction and the germline gene differ at one end; a read error may be behind it.

This CDR3 has 14 residues. Germline CDR1 GTSNPN, CDR2 SVGIG (reference sequence). Study-wide results and caveats: Later analysis demonstrated an association between a missense DCLRE1C variant and TCR beta V- and J-gene trimming. TCR beta V segments were, for the most part, productive about 87% or about 30% of the time in an earlier analysis. According to a later analysis, most TCR beta chains associated with CMV appeared HLA-restricted.

Material: PBMCs. The genes are TRBV30 and TRBJ1-5, with a possible D match to TRBD1 (6 bases). The source is a male donor in good health and CMV-seronegative. The CDR3 spells CAWSSTGSHQPQNF. CDR3 coding DNA: TGTGCCTGGAGTTCTACAGGGAGCCATCAGCCCCAGAATTTT.